The rows below give T cell receptor beta chains drawn from one sample of a study of shared clonotypes between healthy human individuals. Profiled with immunoSEQ multiplex PCR; TCRdb holds only in-frame clones, not every one. The table shows some 2,000,000 clones, with approximately 96% occurring only once. Material: naive CD4+ T cells sorted from blood. These TCRs come from a man aged 18 to 29 in good health. CDR3s include the opening cysteine and the closing phenylalanine or tryptophan. The D gene is left open where the match is weak. Size is stated for part of the rows, as once, few or many counts, or as a class when the clone is expanded.

j_gene,abundance,d_gene,len,v_gene,CDR3aa,CDR3nt
TRBJ2-2,NA,TRBD1,17,TRBV5-8,CASSLVQGALSTGELFF,TGTGCCAGCAGCTTGGTTCAGGGGGCTTTGAGCACCGGGGAGCTGTTTTTT
TRBJ1-5,NA,NA,18,TRBV4-2,CASSQAAGTGHSNQPQHF,TGTGCCAGCAGCCAAGCCGCGGGAACAGGCCATAGCAATCAGCCCCAGCATTTT
TRBJ2-2,NA,NA,12,TRBV2,CASRMNTGELFF,TGTGCCAGCAGGATGAACACCGGGGAGCTGTTTTTT
TRBJ2-5,NA,NA,15,TRBV6-5,CASSYLIWQLETQYF,TGTGCCAGCAGTTACCTTATCTGGCAATTAGAGACCCAGTACTTC
TRBJ2-1,NA,TRBD2,15,TRBV5-1,CASSLGLAGDNEQFF,TGCGCCAGCAGCTTGGGGCTAGCGGGAGACAATGAGCAGTTCTTC
TRBJ1-1,once,NA,12,TRBV2,CASRELGTEAFF,TGTGCCAGCAGGGAGCTAGGGACGGAAGCTTTCTTT
TRBJ2-5,NA,NA,11,TRBV2,CASSPQETQYF,TGTGCCAGCAGTCCCCAAGAGACCCAGTACTTC
TRBJ1-5,NA,NA,15,TRBV19,CASSTTRDSNQPQHF,TGTGCCAGTAGTACAACCCGGGACAGCAATCAGCCCCAGCATTTT
TRBJ1-4,NA,TRBD1,16,TRBV5-1,CASSLGGTVTNEKLFF,TGCGCCAGCAGCTTGGGTGGGACAGTAACTAATGAAAAACTGTTTTTT
TRBJ2-1,NA,TRBD2,16,TRBV7-9,CASSFSGRRSYNEQFF,TGTGCCAGCAGCTTTAGCGGGAGGCGCTCCTACAATGAGCAGTTCTTC
TRBJ2-7,NA,TRBD2,15,TRBV19,CASSVLAGKIDEQYF,TGTGCCAGTAGTGTCCTAGCGGGAAAGATCGACGAGCAGTACTTC
TRBJ2-7,NA,TRBD1,16,TRBV6-6,CASSSSPGQGLYEQYF,TGTGCCAGCAGTTCCTCTCCCGGACAGGGGCTCTACGAGCAGTACTTC
TRBJ2-7,NA,TRBD1,14,TRBV5-4,CASSVDRGPYEQYF,TGTGCCAGCAGCGTGGACAGGGGACCCTACGAGCAGTACTTC
TRBJ2-1,NA,NA,16,TRBV4-3,CASSAQEQGPFRVQFF,TGCGCCAGCAGCGCACAAGAGCAGGGACCCTTCCGAGTGCAGTTCTTC
TRBJ2-1,NA,NA,16,TRBV9,CASSVGSKSSYNEQFF,TGTGCCAGCAGCGTAGGCAGCAAGAGCTCCTACAATGAGCAGTTCTTC
TRBJ1-1,NA,NA,14,TRBV6-5,CASSYAGNSAEAFF,TGTGCCAGCAGTTACGCGGGAAATTCCGCTGAAGCTTTCTTT
TRBJ2-3,NA,TRBD2,14,TRBV6-1,CATGRERGTDTQYF,TGTGCCACCGGGCGGGAGAGGGGCACAGATACGCAGTATTTT
TRBJ1-1,NA,NA,13,TRBV5-1,CASSSDKNTEAFF,TGCGCCAGCAGCTCGGACAAGAACACTGAAGCTTTCTTT
TRBJ1-6,NA,NA,13,TRBV6-6,CASCPTYNSPLHF,TGTGCCAGCTGCCCCACTTATAATTCACCCCTCCACTTT
TRBJ2-1,once,NA,15,TRBV7-9,CASSLGETGYNEQFF,TGTGCCAGCAGCTTAGGGGAGACAGGCTACAATGAGCAGTTCTTC
TRBJ2-7,NA,TRBD1,16,TRBV5-1,CASSSGQGGTSYEQYF,TGCGCCAGCAGCTCGGGACAGGGGGGAACCTCCTACGAGCAGTACTTC
TRBJ1-6,NA,TRBD1,15,TRBV9,CASSLSRGDNSPLHF,TGTGCCAGCAGCCTTAGCAGGGGGGACAATTCACCCCTCCACTTT
TRBJ1-2,NA,TRBD1,15,TRBV27,CASSGRDRGAHGYTF,TGTGCCAGCAGTGGCCGGGACAGGGGTGCGCATGGCTACACCTTC
TRBJ1-1,NA,TRBD1,15,TRBV19,CASSTGQVMNTEAFF,TGTGCCAGTAGTACTGGACAGGTGATGAACACTGAAGCTTTCTTT
TRBJ1-4,NA,NA,15,TRBV6-5,CASSYLDATNEKLFF,TGTGCCAGCAGTTACCTCGACGCAACTAATGAAAAACTGTTTTTT
TRBJ1-2,NA,TRBD1,15,TRBV27,CASSLYRDSNYGYTF,TGTGCCAGCAGTTTATACCGGGACAGTAACTATGGCTACACCTTC
TRBJ2-1,NA,TRBD2,15,TRBV2,CASSDRLAGGQEQFF,TGTGCCAGCAGTGATCGGCTAGCGGGGGGGCAGGAGCAGTTCTTC
TRBJ1-6,NA,NA,14,TRBV18,CASSPQGDNSPLHF,TGTGCCAGCTCACCACAGGGGGACAATTCACCCCTCCACTTT
TRBJ2-1,NA,NA,16,TRBV7-2,CASSTVAVPPGYEQFF,TGTGCCAGCAGCACCGTAGCGGTTCCCCCTGGGTATGAGCAGTTCTTC
TRBJ2-7,NA,NA,13,TRBV28,CASSFTGPYEQYF,TGTGCCAGCAGTTTTACGGGGCCCTACGAGCAGTACTTC
TRBJ1-6,NA,NA,15,TRBV30,CAWSVGGDSYSPLHF,TGTGCCTGGAGTGTCGGGGGAGACTCATATTCACCCCTCCACTTT
TRBJ2-1,NA,TRBD1,15,TRBV7-7,CASSLGGQGGNEQFF,TGTGCTAGCAGCTTAGGGGGACAGGGTGGCAATGAGCAGTTCTTC
TRBJ2-1,NA,NA,13,TRBV6-6,CASTREKYNEQFF,TGTGCCAGCACTCGGGAGAAATACAATGAGCAGTTCTTC
TRBJ1-1,NA,NA,12,TRBV10-2,CASSRVATEAFF,TGCGCCAGCAGCAGGGTGGCCACTGAAGCTTTCTTT
TRBJ1-6,NA,NA,17,TRBV4-1,CASSQDLGQNYNSPLHF,TGCGCCAGCAGCCAAGATTTGGGGCAGAACTATAATTCACCCCTCCACTTT
TRBJ1-6,NA,NA,13,TRBV6-5,CASSYDHNSPLHF,TGTGCCAGCAGTTACGATCATAATTCACCCCTCCACTTT
TRBJ2-1,NA,TRBD2,15,TRBV11-3,CASSSGTSGHNEQFF,TGTGCCAGCAGCTCTGGGACTAGCGGACACAATGAGCAGTTCTTC
TRBJ2-2,NA,NA,16,TRBV13,CASSWASTPDTGELFF,TGTGCCAGCAGCTGGGCCTCCACCCCGGACACCGGGGAGCTGTTTTTT
TRBJ2-5,NA,TRBD1,16,TRBV11-3,CASSLGGTGGIETQYF,TGTGCCAGCAGCTTAGGCGGGACAGGGGGCATCGAGACCCAGTACTTC
TRBJ2-1,once,TRBD2,16,TRBV5-1,CASSETTGTTNNEQFF,TGCGCCAGCAGCGAGACGACCGGGACTACAAATAATGAGCAGTTCTTC
TRBJ1-5,NA,NA,15,TRBV28,CASSGGPLGNQPQHF,TGTGCCAGCAGCGGGGGGCCGTTGGGCAATCAGCCCCAGCATTTT
TRBJ1-6,NA,NA,12,TRBV7-9,CASSLPDSPLHF,TGTGCCAGCAGCTTACCGGATTCACCCCTCCACTTT
TRBJ1-2,NA,NA,14,TRBV10-2,CASSEQVSNYGYTF,TGCGCCAGCAGTGAGCAGGTCTCTAACTATGGCTACACCTTC
TRBJ1-1,NA,TRBD1,16,TRBV25-1,CASSPSLGQQNTEAFF,TGTGCCAGCAGTCCGTCCCTGGGACAGCAAAACACTGAAGCTTTCTTT
TRBJ2-3,NA,TRBD1,15,TRBV2,CASSEWAGGGDTQYF,TGTGCCAGCAGTGAATGGGCAGGGGGCGGGGATACGCAGTATTTT
TRBJ2-2,NA,NA,11,TRBV7-8,CASSWTGELFF,TGTGCCAGCAGCTGGACCGGGGAGCTGTTTTTT
TRBJ1-2,NA,NA,13,TRBV6-6,CASNTGREYGYTF,TGTGCCAGCAACACCGGCAGGGAGTATGGCTACACCTTC
TRBJ1-5,NA,TRBD1,16,TRBV28,CASSAGTGGIFQPQHF,TGTGCCAGCAGTGCCGGGACAGGGGGCATATTTCAGCCCCAGCATTTT
TRBJ2-7,once,TRBD1,15,TRBV28,CASSFADRGAYEQYF,TGTGCCAGCAGTTTTGCGGACAGGGGGGCCTACGAGCAGTACTTC
TRBJ1-4,NA,NA,17,TRBV4-1,CASSQDLQGSTNEKLFF,TGCGCCAGCAGCCAAGATCTACAGGGTTCAACTAATGAAAAACTGTTTTTT
TRBJ1-5,NA,NA,16,TRBV6-1,CASSEVFRALNQPQHF,TGTGCCAGCAGTGAAGTATTCAGGGCCCTCAATCAGCCCCAGCATTTT
TRBJ1-4,NA,NA,15,TRBV5-6,CASSLTGKANEKLFF,TGTGCCAGCAGCTTAACAGGGAAGGCTAATGAAAAACTGTTTTTT
TRBJ2-2,NA,NA,15,TRBV9,CASSVASRVTGELFF,TGTGCCAGCAGCGTAGCGTCCAGGGTCACCGGGGAGCTGTTTTTT
TRBJ1-6,NA,NA,13,TRBV7-3,CASSIDRSSPLHF,TGTGCCAGCAGCATAGACAGGAGTTCACCCCTCCACTTT
TRBJ1-1,NA,TRBD1,16,TRBV5-1,CASSLSSQGANTEAFF,TGCGCCAGCAGCTTGTCGTCACAGGGGGCAAACACTGAAGCTTTCTTT
TRBJ2-5,NA,NA,14,TRBV10-3,CAISEAGGVETQYF,TGTGCCATCAGTGAGGCTGGGGGTGTGGAGACCCAGTACTTC
TRBJ2-3,NA,TRBD1,16,TRBV15,CATSSRDRGITDTQYF,TGTGCCACCAGCAGCCGGGACAGGGGAATCACAGATACGCAGTATTTT
TRBJ1-1,NA,NA,14,TRBV11-2,CASSLGTANTEAFF,TGTGCCAGCAGCCTGGGGACTGCGAACACTGAAGCTTTCTTT